The rows below give T cell receptor beta chains drawn from one sample of a study of blood T cell repertoires in COVID-19. The repertoire was sequenced with immunoSEQ multiplex PCR; TCRdb's copy has only in-frame clones and lacks some. The sample shows about 120,000 clones, approximately 80% of them seen only once. Specimen: peripheral blood. The receptors were sampled from a human donor in a cohort sampled during active COVID-19. CDR3s include the opening cysteine and the closing phenylalanine or tryptophan. The D gene is left open where the match is weak. Some rows have no size entry. The others give once, few or many, or a class for an expanded clone.

D,J,V,size,DNA,CDR3
TRBD2,TRBJ2-7,TRBV7-8,.,TGTGCCAGCATCTTAGGACTAGCGGGGGTTTCCTACGAGCAGTACTTC,CASILGLAGVSYEQYF
.,TRBJ1-1,TRBV5-5,.,TGTGCCAGCAGCCTGACAGTTCCCTTCGAGGCTTTCTTT,CASSLTVPFEAFF
TRBD2,TRBJ2-3,TRBV5-6,.,TGTGCCAGCAGCGGCCTCGGGACTAGCGGGGGGGCATCAGATACGCAGTATTTT,CASSGLGTSGGASDTQYF
TRBD1,TRBJ1-3,TRBV4-3,.,TGCGCCAGCAGCCTCTCCGGGACAGGGATTTCCTCTGGAAACACCATATATTTT,CASSLSGTGISSGNTIYF
.,TRBJ1-1,TRBV21-1,.,TGTGCCATCTGCTCCCCGAGACAGCAAGCTTTCTTT,CAICSPRQQAFF
.,TRBJ1-4,TRBV20-1,.,TGCAGTGCTACCGTAGAGGAAAAACTGTTTTTT,CSATVEEKLFF
TRBD2,TRBJ2-5,TRBV9,.,TGTGCCAGCAGCCCTAGGACTAGTGTAGAGACCCAGTACTTC,CASSPRTSVETQYF
TRBD1,TRBJ2-7,TRBV7-6,few,TGTGCCAGCAGCCCCTGGACAGGGGCCCTATCCTACGAGCAGTACTTC,CASSPWTGALSYEQYF
TRBD1,TRBJ2-6,TRBV19,.,TGTGCCAGTACCCGAAGGACAGGGGGGCCCGGGGCCAACGTCCTGACTTTC,CASTRRTGGPGANVLTF
TRBD1,TRBJ2-7,TRBV10-1,.,TGCGCCAGCAGTGAGGGACAGGGGATCTCCTACGAGCAGTACTTC,CASSEGQGISYEQYF
.,TRBJ1-4,TRBV11-2,once,TGTGCCAGCAGCTTACTAACAGGGACAAATGAAAAACTGTTTTTT,CASSLLTGTNEKLFF
.,TRBJ2-3,TRBV11-2,.,TGTGCCAGCAGCATGTTCACAGCGGGTCCTAGCACAGATACGCAGTATTTT,CASSMFTAGPSTDTQYF
.,TRBJ1-2,TRBV2,few,TGTGCCAGCAGTGAAGGGACAGTTAACTATGGCTACACCTTC,CASSEGTVNYGYTF
TRBD2,TRBJ2-7,TRBV7-9,.,TGTGCCAGCAGCTTAGGGCTAGCGGGGGCCGACTACGAGCAGTACTTC,CASSLGLAGADYEQYF
.,TRBJ2-7,TRBV19,few,TGTGCCAGTAGTATAGCAGGGGCTGGGGCCGAGCAGTACTTC,CASSIAGAGAEQYF
TRBD1,TRBJ1-1,TRBV6-6,.,TGTGCCAGCAGTTCTGGGACAGACACAATTGAAGCTTTCTTT,CASSSGTDTIEAFF
.,TRBJ1-2,TRBV18,once,TGTGCCAGCTCAAGCCAGGGGAACTATGGCTACACCTTC,CASSSQGNYGYTF
TRBD2,TRBJ2-5,TRBV20-1,.,TGCAGTGCTAGTTCCAGCGGGGAAGAGACCCAGTACTTC,CSASSSGEETQYF
.,TRBJ1-2,TRBV10-2,.,TGCGCCAGCAGGTCGGGGGTTGGCCCTCCCTTAACCTTC,CASRSGVGPPLTF
.,TRBJ1-1,TRBV6-6,.,TGTGCCAGTCGTTTGACTACCGGACTTTTGAACACTGAAGCTTTCTTT,CASRLTTGLLNTEAFF
.,TRBJ1-5,TRBV5-1,.,TGCGCCAGCAGGCAGGGGTTAGATGCGGAGCCCCAGCATTTT,CASRQGLDAEPQHF
TRBD1,TRBJ2-7,TRBV19,.,TGTGCCAGTAGAGGGACAGGGGGTTTGAGCGAGCAGTACTTC,CASRGTGGLSEQYF